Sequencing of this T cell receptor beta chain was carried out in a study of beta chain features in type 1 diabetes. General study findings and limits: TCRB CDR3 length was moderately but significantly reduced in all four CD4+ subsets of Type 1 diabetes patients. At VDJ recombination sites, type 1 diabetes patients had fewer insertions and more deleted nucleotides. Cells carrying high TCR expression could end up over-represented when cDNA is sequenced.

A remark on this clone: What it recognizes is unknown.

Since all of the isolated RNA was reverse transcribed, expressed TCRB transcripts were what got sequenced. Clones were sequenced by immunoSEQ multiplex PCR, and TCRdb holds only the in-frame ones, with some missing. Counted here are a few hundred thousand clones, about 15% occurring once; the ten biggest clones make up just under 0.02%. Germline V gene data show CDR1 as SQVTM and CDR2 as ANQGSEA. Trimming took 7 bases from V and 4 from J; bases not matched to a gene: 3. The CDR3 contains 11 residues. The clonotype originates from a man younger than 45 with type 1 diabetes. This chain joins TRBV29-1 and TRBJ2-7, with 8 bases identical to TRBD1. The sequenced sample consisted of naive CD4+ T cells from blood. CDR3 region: CSAWTGYEQYF. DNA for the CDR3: TGCAGCGCCTGGACAGGGTACGAGCAGTACTTC.